This T cell receptor beta chain was identified in a study of blood T cell repertoires in COVID-19. Study-wide background: Collection of acute and convalescent COVID-19 samples took place in the United States, Italy and Spain. T cells, B-cell-depleted T cells, or PBMCs provided the cDNA or gDNA that served as material.

The CDR3 sequence is 16 residues long. CDR1 and CDR2 from the germline V gene are LGHDT and YNNKEL (reference sequence). V lost 4 bases to trimming and J lost 7 bases, with 22 bases between them. In the source study's methods: Amplification from reference gene primers served as the basis for estimated nucleated cell counts. The data were produced by immunoSEQ multiplex PCR, yet TCRdb's version contains in-frame clones alone and is incomplete. For V, J and clone size, that table is used; D and trimming come from the DNA. The sample comprises under 200,000 clones, less than 90% of which are singletons, and roughly 8% rests with the top ten.

V gene TRBV3-1 (or the pseudogene TRBV3-2) combines with J gene TRBJ2-5, with D tentatively TRBD1 (6 bases). The sequencing input was PBMCs or T cells enriched from blood (not recorded which). This TCR came from a woman aged 45-65 years who had recovered from COVID-19. CDR3 protein: CASSPTPATGSATQYF. The CDR3 DNA reads as TGTGCCAGCAGCCCGACTCCCGCAACAGGGTCGGCGACCCAGTACTTC.